Below, one T cell receptor (beta chain) is given with its context. V lost 0 bases to trimming and J lost 10 bases; unmatched junction nucleotides: 9. This CDR3 is 15 amino acids long. Germline loops: CDR1 MNHEY, CDR2 SVGAGI. Clones were read by immunoSEQ multiplex PCR, and TCRdb kept only the in-frame ones, dropping some. The sample includes about 70,000 clones, roughly four fifths of them seen just once. This specimen comes from a study of blood T cell repertoires in COVID-19. The source of this sequence is a woman in her 70s with acute or convalescent COVID-19. This sequence joins TRBV6-5 and TRBJ1-2, with 9 bases matching TRBD1. Sequenced: peripheral blood. CDR3 sequence (DNA): TGTGCCAGCAGTTACTCCGAAGGACAGGGGTGGGCCTACACCTTC. Translated: CASSYSEGQGWAYTF.